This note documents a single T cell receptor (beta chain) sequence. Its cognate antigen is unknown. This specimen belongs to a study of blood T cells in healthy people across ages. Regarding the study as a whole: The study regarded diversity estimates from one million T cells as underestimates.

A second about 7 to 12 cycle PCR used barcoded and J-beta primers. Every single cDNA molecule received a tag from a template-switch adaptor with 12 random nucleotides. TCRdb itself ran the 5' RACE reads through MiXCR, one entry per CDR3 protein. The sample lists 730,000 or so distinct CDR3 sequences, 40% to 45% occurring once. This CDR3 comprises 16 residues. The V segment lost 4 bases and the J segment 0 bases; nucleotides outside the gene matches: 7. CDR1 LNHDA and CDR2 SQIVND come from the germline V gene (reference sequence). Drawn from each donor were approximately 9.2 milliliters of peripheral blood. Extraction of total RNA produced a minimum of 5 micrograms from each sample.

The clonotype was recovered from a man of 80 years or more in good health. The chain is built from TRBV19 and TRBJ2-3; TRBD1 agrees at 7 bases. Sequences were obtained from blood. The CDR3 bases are TGTGCCAGTAGTAAGGGGACAGAACCAAGCACAGATACGCAGTATTTT. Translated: CASSKGTEPSTDTQYF.